These 9 T cell receptor beta chains came from one sample sequenced in a study of neurological immune-mediated disorders (dated by TCRdb to between 2019 and 2020). Library preparation was by 5' RACE. TCRdb names Illumina HiSeq 2500 as the instrument used. Starting from the raw public reads, TCRdb applied fastp trimming at Q25, assembled clones with MiXCR and retained in-frame beta chains. Records with the same CDR3 protein are collapsed into one entry carrying the most frequent genes and DNA. The sample contains 70,000 to 95,000 distinct CDR3 sequences, roughly 17% of them found a single time. 15% of the sample rests with the top ten. The specimen sequenced was PBMCs. Receptors originate from a middle-aged woman in good health.

This clonotype was detected many times. The chain couples TRBV4-1 to TRBJ2-3, with D possibly TRBD1 on 6 matching bases. Germline values: CDR1 MGHRA, CDR2 YSYEKL. Trimming shortened V by 1 base and J by 2 bases, and 13 bases separated the two germline ends. CDR3 length: 16 residues. CDR3 amino acids: CASSQGLGAFTDTQYF. Written as DNA, the CDR3 is TGCGCCAGCAGCCAAGGGCTGGGGGCCTTCACAGATACGCAGTATTTT.

This clonotype was found a few times. The chain is built from TRBV2 and TRBJ2-5; possible D gene TRBD2, 5 bases. Germline V gene data show CDR1 as SNHLY and CDR2 as FYNNEI. V lost 1 base and J lost 7, with 13 bases in between. CDR3 length: 14 residues. The CDR3 here is CASSEGLASGTQYF. CDR3 coding DNA: TGTGCCAGCAGTGAAGGGCTAGCTTCAGGGACCCAGTACTTC.

This clonotype was seen many times. The chain uses TRBV9 and TRBJ2-3; possibly TRBD1 for D (5 bases). With 4 bases removed from V and 4 bases from J, the gap between germline ends came to 16 bases. The CDR3 has 15 amino acids. From germline, CDR1 is SGDLS and CDR2 YYNGEE. CDR3 residues: CASSLHAGNPDTQYF. The CDR3 region has the DNA TGTGCCAGCAGCCTCCACGCAGGGAATCCAGATACGCAGTATTTT. The full variable domain, its missing parts supplied by reference TRBV9 and TRBJ2-3, is DSGVTQTPKHLITATGQRVTLRCSPRSGDLSVYWYQQSLDQGLQFLIQYYNGEERAKGNILERFSAQQFPDLHSELNLSSLELGDSALYFCASSLHAGNPDTQYFGPGTRLTVL.

Comment on this clonotype: The junction differs from germline at one of its ends, possibly a read error. The chain joins TRBV7-9 to TRBJ1-1, with 8 nucleotides matching TRBD1. Germline V gene sequence: CDR1 SEHNR, CDR2 FQNEAQ (reference sequence). There are 15 residues in the CDR3. The CDR3 loop reads CASSARGQGYTVAFF. The CDR3 coding sequence is TGTGCCAGCTCCGCCAGAGGACAGGGCTACACTGTAGCTTTCTTT.

At least ten counts were recorded for this clonotype. The V and J genes are TRBV5-1 and TRBJ2-2; 9 bases are a match to TRBD1. The CDR3 is 16 residues long. The J segment lost 5 bases and the V segment lost 3 bases, leaving 8 bases of the junction unmatched. Germline V CDR1 and CDR2: SGHRS, YFSETQ. CDR3 coding DNA: TGCGCCAGCAGCTCCAGGGACAGGGAGATGACCGGGGAGCTGTTTTTT. Translating it yields CASSSRDREMTGELFF.

This clonotype was seen ten or more times. The chain has TRBV20-1 and TRBJ1-1; tentative D call: TRBD1 (5 bases). CDR1 and CDR2 (germline): DFQATT, SNEGSKA (reference sequence). Trimming pared 6 bases from V and 0 bases from J, leaving 11 bases between. This CDR3 comprises 13 residues. The CDR3 loop is CSALDSLNTEAFF. The CDR3 DNA reads as TGCAGTGCCCTAGACAGCTTGAACACTGAAGCTTTCTTT.

For this clonotype: The junction and the germline gene differ at one end; a read error may be behind it. The rearrangement links TRBV5-5 to TRBJ2-7, with a possible D match to TRBD1 (6 bases). The CDR3 is 16 residues long. CDR1 and CDR2 (germline): SGHKS, YYEKEE (reference sequence). This CDR3 reads CANSPDVGTPSYEQYF. DNA of the CDR3: TGTGCCAACAGCCCGGACGTGGGGACACCATCCTACGAGCAGTACTTC. Using reference TRBV5-5 and TRBJ2-7 for the parts outside the CDR3, the full variable domain is DAGVTQSPTHLIKTRGQQVTLRCSPISGHKSVSWYQQVLGQGPQFIFQYYEKEERGRGNFPDRFSARQFPNYSSELNVNALLLGDSALYLCANSPDVGTPSYEQYFGPGTRLTVT.

The chain uses TRBV7-3 and TRBJ2-3, with 13 bases aligning to TRBD2. Germline V CDR1 and CDR2: SGHTA, FQGTGA. The CDR3 is 16 residues long. The J segment lost 2 bases and the V segment lost 5 bases, leaving 4 bases of the junction unmatched. Here the CDR3 DNA reads TGTGCCAGCAGCCAAACTAGCGGGGGGGCCACAGATACGCAGTATTTT. It yields the protein CASSQTSGGATDTQYF.

There are many counts of this clonotype. The genes are TRBV6-1 and TRBJ1-5, with unresolved D. V shed 2 bases and J shed 0 bases, with 5 bases lying between them. CDR1 and CDR2 from the germline V gene are MNHNS and SASEGT. The length of the CDR3 is 14 residues. The CDR3 reads CASSEKNSNQPQHF. The CDR3 nucleotides read TGTGCCAGCAGTGAAAAGAATAGCAATCAGCCCCAGCATTTT.